This note documents a single T cell receptor beta chain sequence. Its antigen is unidentified. This entry is derived from a study of cytomegalovirus exposure and HLA in healthy donors. J gave up 0 bases and V 3 bases, and 4 bases lay outside the gene matches. The CDR3 has 15 residues. CDR1 is ENHRY and CDR2 is SYGVKD in the germline V gene. This table comes from immunoSEQ multiplex PCR, and its TCRdb copy is limited to in-frame clones, with some not included. Of over 110,000 clones listed, approximately 86% are singletons. Regarding the study as a whole: Cytomegalovirus status was reportedly diagnosed by the classifier with high sensitivity and specificity. According to a subsequent analysis, TCR clusters from the first cohort were inclined to appear together in the 130 or so validation repertoires.

This rearrangement joins TRBV10-3 to TRBJ2-7, with TRBD1 matching over 8 bases. This sequence was found in a young man in good health and CMV-seropositive. The sample was PBMCs. CDR3 nucleotide sequence: TGTGCCATCAGTGACCTGGACAGGGCCTCCTACGAGCAGTACTTC. Its translation: CAISDLDRASYEQYF.